This T cell receptor beta chain was identified in a study of shared clonotypes between healthy human individuals. Sequencing was at deep level. TCRdb keeps only in-frame clones here, not all; method: immunoSEQ multiplex PCR. This table holds about 690,000 clones, less than 95% found once. CDR3 length: 16 amino acids. V was pared by 4 bases and J by 5 bases, with 20 bases between. Germline V lookup: CDR1 SGHTA, CDR2 FQGNSA. Sequenced material: memory CD8+ T cells from PBMCs. Subset noted: CD45RO+ cells pooled with CCR7-negative TemRA cells. The V call is TRBV7-2, the J call TRBJ2-5, with D hard to call. The sequence came from a man aged 18 to 29 in good health. Some clones in this sample may be carry-over from other donors' samples. CDR3 amino acids: CASSSRDDPPNETQYF. The CDR3 nucleotides are TGTGCCAGCAGCTCCCGCGACGATCCACCGAACGAGACCCAGTACTTC. Complete variable domain (other parts from reference TRBV7-2 and TRBJ2-5): GAGVSQSPSNKVTEKGKDVELRCDPISGHTALYWYRQSLGQGLEFLIYFQGNSAPDKSGLPSDRFSAERTGGSVSTLTIQRTQQEDSAVYLCASSSRDDPPNETQYFGPGTRLLVL.